This T cell receptor (beta chain) was captured by sequencing in a study of cytomegalovirus exposure and HLA in healthy donors. Study-wide background: Researchers previously reported finding 100 million or so unique TCR beta sequences from around 200 million T cells.

With 60 Vbeta and 13 Jbeta primers, the PCR was carried out. Here immunoSEQ multiplex PCR was the method, and the copy in TCRdb shows in-frame clones only, minus some. The sample holds 130,000 or so clones, about two thirds seen once. The specimen sequenced was PBMCs. This TCR was recovered from a woman aged 40 to 50 in good health and CMV-seronegative.

The CDR3 is CASRYRGSPYEQYF. The CDR3 DNA is TGTGCCAGCAGATACAGGGGAAGCCCCTACGAGCAGTACTTC. This chain connects TRBV28 to TRBJ2-7, with 7 bases aligning to TRBD1. The trim removed 6 bases at V and 2 bases at J, leaving 7 bases unmatched. This CDR3 is 14 amino acids long. Germline assignment: CDR1 MDHEN and CDR2 SYDVKM.